The next 18 T cell receptor beta chains were all read from a single sample in a study of shared clonotypes between healthy human individuals. Clones were sequenced by immunoSEQ multiplex PCR, and TCRdb holds only the in-frame ones, with some missing. Among under 2.5 million clones listed, just under 95% were seen once. The sample was naive CD4+ T cells from PBMCs. Documented subset: CD45RA+ positively selected. These receptors originate from a man between 18 and 35 years old in good health. Some clones in this sample may be carry-over from other donors' samples.

V usage is TRBV5-1 and J usage is TRBJ2-5, with a tentative D call TRBD2 (5 bases). CDR3 length equals 14 residues. Germline V gene lookup returns CDR1 SGHRS and CDR2 YFSETQ. V lost 0 bases to trimming and J lost 5 bases, with 11 bases between them. The CDR3 is CASSLGEYGETQYF. The DNA of the CDR3 is TGCGCCAGCAGCTTGGGGGAGTATGGGGAGACCCAGTACTTC.

The chain joins TRBV28 to TRBJ2-2; 10 positions match TRBD2. The J segment lost 4 bases and the V segment lost 2 bases, leaving 4 bases of the junction unmatched. This CDR3 comprises 16 residues. CDR1 is MDHEN, CDR2 SYDVKM, per germline. The CDR3 here is CASSLLAGAGTGELFF. The CDR3, as DNA: TGTGCCAGCAGTTTACTAGCGGGAGCGGGCACCGGGGAGCTGTTTTTT.

The chain is built from TRBV5-1 and TRBJ2-5; 12 nucleotides match TRBD2. This CDR3 comprises 15 residues. Germline CDR1 reads SGHRS; CDR2 reads YFSETQ. The ends lost 3 bases at V and 5 bases at J; junction bases unmatched: 5. CDR3 region: CASSSRTSGTETQYF. Here the CDR3 DNA reads TGCGCCAGCAGCTCGAGGACTAGCGGGACGGAGACCCAGTACTTC.

This chain links TRBV5-4 with TRBJ2-2, with 8 bases fitting TRBD2. Per germline, CDR1 SGHNT and CDR2 YYREEE (reference sequence). Trimming removed 1 base from V and 6 bases from J; junction bases left unmatched: 5. CDR3 length equals 15 residues. CDR3 nucleotides: TGTGCCAGCAGCTTGTGGGGACTAGTGGCCGGGGAGCTGTTTTTT. Its protein product is CASSLWGLVAGELFF.

The chain has TRBV19 and TRBJ2-1, with D unresolved. CDR3 length: 14 residues. Germline-derived CDR1 and CDR2 are LNHDA and SQIVND (reference sequence). Trimming took 4 bases from V and 4 from J, leaving 11 bases between them. The CDR3 DNA reads as TGTGCCAGTAGTAACGGTTATTTATACAATGAGCAGTTCTTC. Protein: CASSNGYLYNEQFF.

The V call is TRBV6-6, the J call TRBJ2-3; no clear D gene. Trimming pared 2 bases from V and 1 base from J, leaving 10 bases between. This CDR3 contains 15 residues. From germline, CDR1 is MNHNY and CDR2 SVGAGI (reference sequence). The CDR3 DNA is TGTGCCAGCAGTTACCTTGGCGCGGGCACAGATACGCAGTATTTT. Translated, it gives CASSYLGAGTDTQYF.

The chain uses TRBV28 and TRBJ2-7; the match to TRBD1 covers 7 bases. The germline V gene has CDR1 MDHEN and CDR2 SYDVKM. The CDR3 runs to 15 residues. Unmatched junction bases numbered 8, after V lost 2 bases and J lost 4 bases. The CDR3 DNA sequence: TGTGCCAGCAGTTTAGGCGCAGGGGGAAGTTACGAGCAGTACTTC. Its protein is CASSLGAGGSYEQYF.

This clone was seen a single time. The rearrangement joins TRBV19 to TRBJ1-4, with D maybe TRBD1 (6 bases). Deletions cut 7 bases from V and 7 bases from J, with 19 bases between. CDR1 is LNHDA and CDR2 is SQIVND in the germline V gene (reference sequence). This CDR3 comprises 15 residues. DNA of the CDR3: TGTGCCAGTATGGGCACGGGGGGGGCGCGTGAAAAACTGTTTTTT. It yields the protein CASMGTGGAREKLFF.

This clone was seen more than once but under ten times. The sample has other DNA sequences that encode this CDR3 too. This chain joins TRBV6-5 and TRBJ1-1; D uncertain. The CDR3 loop spans 15 amino acids. Germline V gives CDR1 MNHEY, CDR2 SVGAGI. V lost 0 bases and J lost 4, with 12 bases in between. DNA for the CDR3: TGTGCCAGCAGTTACTCGAGCGGGGTTGGCACTGAAGCTTTCTTT. It encodes CASSYSSGVGTEAFF.

The chain recombines TRBV2 with TRBJ2-1, with 12 nucleotides matching TRBD2. Germline CDR1 is SNHLY and CDR2 is FYNNEI. CDR3 length: 15 residues. V was pared by 6 bases and J by 8 bases, with 8 bases of the junction left unmatched. CDR3 sequence (DNA): TGTGCCAGCAGCGTCCTGGGACTAGCGGGCCATGAGCAGTTCTTC. Residues: CASSVLGLAGHEQFF.

The V and J genes are TRBV5-1 and TRBJ2-7; D perhaps matches TRBD1 (6 bases). CDR1 and CDR2 (germline): SGHRS, YFSETQ. This CDR3 has 15 residues. Trimming left V 4 bases short and J 7 bases short, with 21 bases between. The DNA of the CDR3 is TGCGCCAGCAGCGAGGGGAAAACAGGGATCGCAGAGCAGTACTTC. It is translated as CASSEGKTGIAEQYF.

The chain uses TRBV7-8 and TRBJ1-5; D is undetermined. This CDR3 comprises 15 residues. V lost 5 bases to trimming and J lost 0 bases, with 11 bases between them. Germline values: CDR1 SGHVS, CDR2 FQNEAQ. The CDR3 reads CASSPPGPSNQPQHF. The CDR3 region has the DNA TGTGCCAGCAGCCCGCCGGGCCCTAGCAATCAGCCCCAGCATTTT.

The chain links TRBV29-1 to TRBJ2-1; 8 bases map to TRBD2. V lost 6 bases, J lost 0 bases, and 4 bases stayed unmatched. Germline CDR1 is SQVTM and CDR2 is ANQGSEA. There are 14 residues in the CDR3. CDR3 in amino acids: CSVAGGYSYNEQFF. In DNA form, the CDR3 reads TGCAGCGTGGCGGGAGGCTACTCCTACAATGAGCAGTTCTTC.

In DNA, the CDR3 is TGTGCCAGCAGTTGGGGGGGAGGCACTGAAGCTTTCTTT. This encodes CASSWGGGTEAFF. The chain uses TRBV28 and TRBJ1-1; TRBD1 might be the D (5 bases). The germline V gene encodes CDR1 MDHEN and CDR2 SYDVKM. Trimming took 4 bases from V and 4 from J, leaving 10 bases between them. The CDR3 spans 13 residues.

The gene calls are TRBV28 and TRBJ1-3, with D unresolved. V lost 8 bases and J lost 7, with 9 bases in between. Germline CDR1 and CDR2: MDHEN and SYDVKM. This CDR3 has 11 amino acids. CDR3 coding DNA: TGTGCCAGCGAGGGATGGAACACCATATATTTT. Protein product: CASEGWNTIYF. The full variable domain, in which reference TRBV28 and TRBJ1-3 provide the parts outside the CDR3, is DVKVTQSSRYLVKRTGEKVFLECVQDMDHENMFWYRQDPGLGLRLIYFSYDVKMKEKGDIPEGYSVSREKKERFSLILESASTNQTSMYLCASEGWNTIYFGEGSWLTVV.

The chain recombines TRBV6-1 with TRBJ2-6, with 9 bases fitting TRBD1. CDR1 and CDR2 from the germline V gene are MNHNS and SASEGT. This CDR3 has 17 residues. The V and J ends lost 4 bases and 0 bases, in that order; junction bases with no gene match: 4. The CDR3: CASSAGQGYSGANVLTF. The CDR3 region has the DNA TGTGCCAGCAGTGCGGGACAGGGATACTCTGGGGCCAACGTCCTGACTTTC.

The chain links TRBV5-1 to TRBJ2-1, with 10 bases that match TRBD2. With 4 bases clipped from V and 2 bases from J, the junction kept 6 bases outside the gene matches. CDR1 and CDR2 from the germline V gene are SGHRS and YFSETQ. This CDR3 spans 16 amino acids. The CDR3 bases are TGCGCCAGCAGCCGTCCGGGACTAGCGACCTACAATGAGCAGTTCTTC. Protein: CASSRPGLATYNEQFF. Drawing the rest from reference TRBV5-1 and TRBJ2-1, the complete variable domain is KAGVTQTPRYLIKTRGQQVTLSCSPISGHRSVSWYQQTPGQGLQFLFEYFSETQRNKGNFPGRFSGRQFSNSRSEMNVSTLELGDSALYLCASSRPGLATYNEQFFGPGTRLTVL.

The chain recombines TRBV5-1 with TRBJ2-7, with 7 bases that match TRBD1. CDR1 and CDR2 from the germline V gene are SGHRS and YFSETQ. V was pared by 0 bases and J by 5 bases, with 8 bases of the junction left unmatched. This CDR3 spans 15 amino acids. CDR3 nucleotide sequence: TGCGCCAGCAGCTTGGCCTGGGGACAGCTCCACGAGCAGTACTTC. As protein: CASSLAWGQLHEQYF.